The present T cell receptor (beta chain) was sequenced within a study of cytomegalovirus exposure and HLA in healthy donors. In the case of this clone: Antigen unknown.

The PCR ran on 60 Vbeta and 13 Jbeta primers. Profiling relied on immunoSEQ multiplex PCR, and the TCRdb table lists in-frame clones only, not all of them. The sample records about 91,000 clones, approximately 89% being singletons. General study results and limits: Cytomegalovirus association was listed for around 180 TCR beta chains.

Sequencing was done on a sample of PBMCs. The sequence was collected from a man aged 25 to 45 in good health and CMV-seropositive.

CDR3 loop: CASSFGSGNYNEQFF. Here the CDR3 DNA reads TGTGCCAGCAGCTTCGGGAGCGGGAACTACAATGAGCAGTTCTTC. The J gene is TRBJ2-1, the V gene TRBV7-9; 7 bases line up with TRBD2. This CDR3 spans 15 amino acids. Losses at the gene ends were 3 bases for V and 3 bases for J; bases not matched to a gene: 5. In germline, CDR1 is SEHNR, CDR2 FQNEAQ (reference sequence).